A few counts support the clone carrying this TCR beta chain. This entry comes from a study of T cells after yellow fever vaccination. Study as a whole: Any fraction with a low cell number was prepared using SMART-Seq v4 Ultra Low Input.

The CDR3 spans 13 residues. The germline V and J ends were trimmed by 2 bases and 12 bases, with 11 bases remaining between them. Germline CDR1 MNHEY, CDR2 SVGAGI. Production of TCR cDNA was by 5'RACE template switching, which also added a universal primer site and UMIs. TCRdb independently ran MiXCR on the 5' RACE reads; one entry per CDR3 protein. The profile shows some 300,000 distinct CDR3 sequences, approximately 10% of them singletons. This chain connects TRBV6-5 to TRBJ2-6, with no clear D. The source of this sequence is a man in his late teens or twenties who received the YFV17D yellow fever vaccine. The sequencing here drew on CD4+ T cells sorted from PBMCs, taken 5 days after the yellow fever booster vaccination. The CDR3 DNA sequence: TGTGCCAGCAGTTACCGGGCATTCGTCGTCCTGACTTTC. It is translated as CASSYRAFVVLTF.